The TCR beta chain under discussion was sequenced for a study of shared clonotypes between healthy human individuals. Study results and limitations: Clonotypes which were not shared had lower generation probabilities than clonotypes that all four donors shared. Despite large depth, rarefaction showed incomplete sorted-subset sequencing.

V shed 2 bases and J 8 bases; nucleotides not matched to a gene: 8. The germline V gene has CDR1 MNHEY and CDR2 SVGAGI. The CDR3 runs 15 residues. Clones were sequenced by immunoSEQ multiplex PCR, and TCRdb holds only the in-frame ones, with some missing. The data contain about 2 million clones, just under 95% of them singletons. The naive CD8 population came from CD45RO-negative cells selected for CCR7, without terminally differentiated effector memory CD45RA+ cells. This clone was observed once. Its antigen is undetermined. The V and J genes are TRBV6-5 and TRBJ2-1; TRBD2 matches 8 bases. Source material: naive CD8+ T cells sorted from blood. The sequence was collected from a man younger than 30 in good health. CDR3 DNA: TGTGCCAGCAGTTACGATCGGGAGGGCTTCGATGAGCAGTTCTTC. Its translation: CASSYDREGFDEQFF.